These T cell receptor beta chains were read from a single sample in a study of early T cells in non-severe SARS-CoV-2 infection. TCRdb reprocessed the 5' RACE reads via MiXCR and lists one record per CDR3 protein. The sample shows some 50,000 distinct CDR3 sequences, around 4% of them seen only once. Source material: whole blood. These receptors were collected from an adult who was a healthcare worker with PCR-confirmed SARS-CoV-2 infection or an uninfected control (not recorded which). Both conserved end residues are part of each CDR3. A D gene is named only where the DNA matches it firmly. Rows may omit the clone size; those that give it use once, few, many or a size class.

size	V	D	J	CDR3	DNA
many	TRBV24-1	.	TRBJ2-7	CATSDFRHPYEQYF	TGTGCCACCAGTGATTTTAGACACCCCTACGAGCAGTACTTC
few	TRBV29-1	.	TRBJ2-1	CSVDNRGAREQFF	TGCAGCGTTGACAATCGGGGGGCGCGGGAGCAGTTCTTC
many	TRBV7-2	.	TRBJ2-1	CASSLAEGSYNEQFF	TGTGCCAGCAGCTTAGCGGAGGGATCCTACAATGAGCAGTTCTTC
many	TRBV6-6	TRBD2	TRBJ2-2	CAGRTSMYTGELFF	TGTGCCGGACGGACTAGCATGTACACCGGGGAGCTGTTTTTT
many	TRBV7-2	.	TRBJ1-1	CASSLGVVPLPEAFF	TGTGCCAGCAGCCTGGGGGTTGTACCCCTTCCTGAAGCTTTCTTT
many	TRBV27	TRBD1	TRBJ1-1	CASHTGQGTAFF	TGTGCCAGCCACACGGGACAGGGAACGGCTTTCTTT
many	TRBV7-9	.	TRBJ2-6	CASSSQRANVLTF	TGTGCCAGCAGCTCCCAGCGGGCCAACGTCCTGACTTTC
.	TRBV12-3/TRBV12-4	.	TRBJ2-3	CASSLAGGHDTQYF	TGTGCCAGCAGTTTAGCAGGAGGTCACGATACGCAGTATTTT
many	TRBV13	.	TRBJ2-5	CASSERRGEETQYF	TGTGCCAGCAGCGAACGCAGGGGCGAGGAGACCCAGTACTTC
many	TRBV29-1	TRBD2	TRBJ2-1	CSVEGPSGLQFF	TGCAGCGTTGAAGGTCCTAGCGGCCTCCAGTTCTTC
many	TRBV9	.	TRBJ2-7	CASSVVNGEQYF	TGTGCCAGCAGCGTAGTCAATGGCGAGCAGTACTTC
.	TRBV20-1	.	TRBJ2-3	CSARSGQGLWKNTDTQYF	TGCAGTGCTAGGAGTGGGCAGGGGTTATGGAAAAACACAGATACGCAGTATTTT
many	TRBV20-1	TRBD1	TRBJ1-2	CSARDQGGRALEGYGYTF	TGCAGTGCTAGAGATCAGGGGGGCAGGGCCCTGGAAGGCTATGGCTACACCTTC
few	TRBV9	.	TRBJ2-7	CASSVGPVPSYEQYF	TGTGCCAGCAGCGTAGGGCCGGTCCCCTCCTACGAGCAGTACTTC
many	TRBV7-2	.	TRBJ2-4	CASSHSSPDLAKNIQYF	TGTGCCAGCAGCCACTCATCTCCAGATCTAGCCAAAAACATTCAGTACTTC
medium-sized	TRBV7-2	.	TRBJ1-6	CASSPNNSPLHF	TGTGCCAGCAGCCCTAATAATTCACCCCTCCACTTT
many	TRBV29-1	.	TRBJ2-2	CSVGTPYTGELFF	TGCAGCGTCGGGACACCATACACCGGGGAGCTGTTTTTT
many	TRBV19	TRBD1	TRBJ2-1	CASTNQPGQGYEQFF	TGTGCCAGTACTAACCAACCGGGACAGGGGTATGAGCAGTTCTTC
few	TRBV6-5	.	TRBJ2-1	CASTYRDEQFF	TGTGCCAGCACCTACCGGGATGAGCAGTTCTTC
few	TRBV29-1	.	TRBJ2-2	CSARTVNTGELFF	TGCAGCGCTAGGACAGTGAACACCGGGGAGCTGTTTTTT
many	TRBV19	.	TRBJ1-6	CASRERGTVYNSPLHF	TGTGCCAGTAGAGAACGGGGAACGGTTTATAATTCACCCCTCCACTTT
.	TRBV5-6	.	TRBJ2-2	CASSTFSQQGNTGELFF	TGTGCCAGCAGCACCTTTAGCCAGCAGGGGAACACCGGGGAGCTGTTTTTT
many	TRBV12-3/TRBV12-4	TRBD2	TRBJ2-3	CASSLRGGPADTQYF	TGTGCCAGCAGTTTACGGGGAGGGCCGGCAGATACGCAGTATTTT
few	TRBV30	.	TRBJ1-2	CAWSTERTVWRYGYTF	TGTGCCTGGAGTACCGAACGGACAGTGTGGCGGTATGGCTACACCTTC
many	TRBV15	TRBD1	TRBJ2-1	CATSRAPGTGANEQFF	TGTGCCACCAGCAGAGCTCCCGGGACAGGGGCGAATGAGCAGTTCTTC
many	TRBV12-3/TRBV12-4	.	TRBJ1-2	CASSRGTPYGYTF	TGTGCCAGCAGCCGCGGGACGCCGTATGGCTACACCTTC
few	TRBV20-1	TRBD1	TRBJ2-7	CSARSGQGTYEQYF	TGCAGTGCTAGGTCGGGACAGGGGACCTACGAGCAGTACTTC
few	TRBV29-1	.	TRBJ1-4	CSVEGGLGEKLFF	TGCAGCGTCGAGGGGGGACTCGGGGAAAAACTGTTTTTT
.	TRBV7-8	.	TRBJ2-5	CASSPSRGAQETQYF	TGTGCCAGCAGCCCTAGCAGAGGGGCCCAGGAGACCCAGTACTTC